This TCR beta chain was recovered during a study of T cell responses to AZD1222 COVID-19 vaccine. Comments on this clone: No antigen is known for it.

The CDR3 loop spans 14 amino acids. With 7 bases clipped from V and 2 bases from J, the junction kept 7 bases outside the gene matches. Germline V gene data show CDR1 as MDHEN and CDR2 as SYDVKM. Overall study findings and caveats: Scientists sampled the repertoires only once the peak T cell response had passed.

TCRdb's copy holds only in-frame clones and misses some; the assay was immunoSEQ multiplex PCR. The sample records more than 150,000 clones, about 94% being singletons. This receptor was taken from an adult in good health. Source: peripheral blood, taken on day 0 of AZD1222 vaccination. This chain uses TRBV28 with TRBJ2-7; 8 nucleotides align to TRBD1. In DNA form, the CDR3 reads TGTGCCAGCACTCCGGGACAGGCGACCTACGAGCAGTACTTC. Residues: CASTPGQATYEQYF. The entire variable domain, with the rest obtained from reference TRBV28 and TRBJ2-7, is as follows: DVKVTQSSRYLVKRTGEKVFLECVQDMDHENMFWYRQDPGLGLRLIYFSYDVKMKEKGDIPEGYSVSREKKERFSLILESASTNQTSMYLCASTPGQATYEQYFGPGTRLTVT.